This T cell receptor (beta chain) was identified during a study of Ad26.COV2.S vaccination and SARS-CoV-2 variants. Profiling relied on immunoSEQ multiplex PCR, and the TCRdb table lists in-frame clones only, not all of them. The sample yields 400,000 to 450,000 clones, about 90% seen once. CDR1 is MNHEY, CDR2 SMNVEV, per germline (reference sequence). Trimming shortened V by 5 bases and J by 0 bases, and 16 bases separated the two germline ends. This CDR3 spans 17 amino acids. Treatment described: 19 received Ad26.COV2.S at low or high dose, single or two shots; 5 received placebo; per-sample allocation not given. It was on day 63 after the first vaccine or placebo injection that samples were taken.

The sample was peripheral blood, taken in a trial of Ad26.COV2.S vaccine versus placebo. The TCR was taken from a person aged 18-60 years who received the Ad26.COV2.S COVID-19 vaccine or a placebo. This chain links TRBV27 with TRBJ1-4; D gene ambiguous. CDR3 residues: CASSTNTRLATNEKLFF. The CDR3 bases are TGTGCCAGCAGTACTAACACCCGCCTTGCAACTAATGAAAAACTGTTTTTT. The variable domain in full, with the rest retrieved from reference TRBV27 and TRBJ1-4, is EAQVTQNPRYLITVTGKKLTVTCSQNMNHEYMSWYRQDPGLGLRQIYYSMNVEVTDKGDVPEGYKVSRKEKRNFPLILESPSPNQTSLYFCASSTNTRLATNEKLFFGSGTQLSVL.